This record looks at one TCR beta chain sequence and its context. Sequencing was performed with immunoSEQ multiplex PCR; in TCRdb, only in-frame clones are kept and a portion is missing. The sample records about 20,000 clones, around 89% being singletons. The data originate from a study of blood T cell repertoires in COVID-19. Study context: Sites across the United States, Italy and Spain contributed samples from acute and convalescent COVID-19.

Cohort 3 donors were reported recovered after two negative PCRs, clearance, or symptom resolution. This CDR3 region has 17 residues. V was clipped by 2 bases and J by 6 bases, with 21 bases between them. Germline CDR1 is LGHDT and CDR2 is YNNKEL (reference sequence). Sequencing was performed on PBMCs or T cells enriched from blood (not recorded which). The sequence was collected from a woman aged 25 to 45 who had recovered from COVID-19. The chain combines TRBV3-1 (or the pseudogene TRBV3-2) with TRBJ2-3; D might be TRBD2 (7 bases). Here the CDR3 DNA reads TGTGCCAGCAGCCAAACGACAGGAGGGGGGGCTGGTGATACGCAGTATTTT. This translates into CASSQTTGGGAGDTQYF.